This T cell receptor beta chain was identified in a study of blood T cell repertoires in COVID-19. Germline CDR1 and CDR2: SNHLY and FYNNEI. V was pared by 4 bases and J by 7 bases, with 13 bases between. This CDR3 contains 14 residues. Assay: immunoSEQ multiplex PCR; the TCRdb copy retains only in-frame clones and omits some. The sample holds some 270,000 clones; 84% are singletons and the top ten take approximately 1.4%. This chain connects TRBV2 to TRBJ1-4; tentatively, D is TRBD1 (6 bases). The sequenced material came from peripheral blood. The source of this sequence is a middle-aged woman who had recovered from COVID-19. The CDR3 DNA reads as TGTGCCAGCAGTGGCAGGGGTTTCAGTGAAAAACTGTTTTTT. Translating gives CASSGRGFSEKLFF.